The 21 T cell receptor beta chains listed next were all sequenced from one sample in a study of long-term antiretroviral therapy in people with HIV. Runs used v3.0 of the immunoSEQ assay and were done at survey level. Repertoires were generated with immunoSEQ multiplex PCR, while TCRdb's copy carries only in-frame clones and drops some. The sample has 20,000 to 25,000 clones, around nine tenths seen once; the top ten hold around 6.4%. The sample here was unsorted PBMCs, taken 0.6 years after starting antiretroviral therapy. Source of these receptors: a man between 60 and 70 years old with HIV.

This clone appeared a few times. This chain uses TRBV10-2 with TRBJ2-7, with unresolved D. CDR3 length: 13 residues. The V end lost 5 bases, the J end lost 3 bases, and 11 bases lay between the germline ends. Germline lookup yields CDR1 WSHSY and CDR2 SAAADI. The CDR3 bases are TGCGCCAGCAGTACAATGGATTACTACGAGCAGTACTTC. It yields the protein CASSTMDYYEQYF.

The CDR3 DNA follows: TGTGCCAGCAGTTACTCAGGGAGTGAGCAGTTCTTC. Translated, it gives CASSYSGSEQFF. This rearrangement joins TRBV6-5 to TRBJ2-1, with a tentative D call TRBD2 (5 bases). This CDR3 region has 12 residues. The germline V and J ends were trimmed by 0 bases and 9 bases, with 6 bases remaining between them. Germline values: CDR1 MNHEY, CDR2 SVGAGI.

In this sample, this clone turned up once. V and J are TRBV2 and TRBJ2-1; D may be TRBD1 (5 bases). The length of the CDR3 is 14 residues. The germline V and J ends were trimmed by 5 bases and 9 bases, with 17 bases remaining between them. CDR1 and CDR2 (germline): SNHLY, FYNNEI. This chain's CDR3 is CASSPDSGETEQFF. The CDR3 DNA follows: TGTGCCAGCAGTCCCGACAGTGGAGAAACTGAGCAGTTCTTC.

The CDR3 protein is CASSLIKGSPEAFF. The CDR3 DNA follows: TGCGCCAGCAGCTTGATTAAGGGCAGCCCTGAAGCTTTCTTT. The chain employs TRBV5-1 and TRBJ1-1; D is uncertain. The ends were cut back, 1 base at V and 6 bases at J, with 13 bases in the middle. The CDR3 has 14 amino acids. From germline, CDR1 is SGHRS and CDR2 YFSETQ. Variable domain in full (rest from reference TRBV5-1 and TRBJ1-1): KAGVTQTPRYLIKTRGQQVTLSCSPISGHRSVSWYQQTPGQGLQFLFEYFSETQRNKGNFPGRFSGRQFSNSRSEMNVSTLELGDSALYLCASSLIKGSPEAFFGQGTRLTVV.

The table lists this clone with a count of one. In DNA form, the CDR3 reads TGTGCCAGCAAGCGGATGGGGACTCTTTATTATGGCTACACCTTC. It yields the protein CASKRMGTLYYGYTF. J is TRBJ1-2 and V is TRBV2; tentative D call: TRBD1 (5 bases). The V end lost 7 bases, the J end lost 5 bases, and 20 bases lay between the germline ends. Germline V gives CDR1 SNHLY, CDR2 FYNNEI. The CDR3 has 15 residues.

The chain couples TRBV28 to TRBJ2-5; TRBD1 aligns across 7 bases. The CDR3 extends over 15 amino acids. Germline V gene data show CDR1 as MDHEN and CDR2 as SYDVKM. With 3 bases clipped from V and 6 bases from J, the junction kept 10 bases outside the gene matches. CDR3 sequence (DNA): TGTGCCAGCAGTTTTAAATACAGGGGTGGGAAGACCCAGTACTTC. The encoded protein is CASSFKYRGGKTQYF.

This clone was counted between two and nine times. This chain joins TRBV6-5 and TRBJ2-7; 9 nucleotides agree with TRBD1. With V trimmed by 6 bases and J by 3 bases, 9 bases remained unmatched. CDR1 is MNHEY, CDR2 SVGAGI, per germline. The CDR3 length is 15 residues. DNA of the CDR3: TGTGCCAGCAGACTCGGGACAGGGACCTTCTACGAGCAGTACTTC. This translates into CASRLGTGTFYEQYF.

This clone was recorded a few times. The chain couples TRBV6-4 to TRBJ2-7, with D tentatively TRBD2 (5 bases). Trimming left V 4 bases short and J 3 bases short, with 16 bases between. The CDR3 has 15 residues. Per the germline V gene, CDR1 is MRHNA and CDR2 is SNTAGT. The CDR3 region is CASSGGVATYYEQYF. The CDR3 DNA reads as TGTGCCAGCAGTGGTGGTGTAGCGACGTACTACGAGCAGTACTTC.

V is TRBV27 and J is TRBJ2-4, with 9 bases lining up with TRBD2. The CDR3 contains 17 residues. J lost 7 bases, V lost 5 bases, and 15 bases had no gene match. Germline V gives CDR1 MNHEY, CDR2 SMNVEV (reference sequence). The DNA for the CDR3 is TGTGCCAGCAGTCCATTATGGCCAGCGGGAGGAAATAACATTCAGTACTTC. The encoded protein is CASSPLWPAGGNNIQYF.

The chain couples TRBV18 to TRBJ1-5; D gene unclear. This CDR3 comprises 16 residues. The germline V gene encodes CDR1 KGHSH and CDR2 LQKENI. Trimming removed 1 base at V and 2 bases at J, with 12 bases between. CDR3 loop: CASSPLRAEGNQPQHF. The CDR3 DNA follows: TGTGCCAGCTCACCACTACGGGCGGAGGGCAATCAGCCCCAGCATTTT. The whole variable domain, filled in from reference TRBV18 and TRBJ1-5, reads NAGVMQNPRHLVRRRGQEARLRCSPMKGHSHVYWYRQLPEEGLKFMVYLQKENIIDESGMPKERFSAEFPKEGPSILRIQQVVRGDSAAYFCASSPLRAEGNQPQHFGDGTRLSIL.

The J gene is TRBJ1-1, the V gene TRBV28; 11 bases are a match to TRBD1. The germline V gene has CDR1 MDHEN and CDR2 SYDVKM. The length of the CDR3 is 15 residues. V dropped 2 bases and J dropped 7; count of bases not matched to a gene: 6. CDR3 bases: TGTGCCAGCAGTTTACCCCGGACAGGGGGCGATGAAGCTTTCTTT. Protein sequence: CASSLPRTGGDEAFF.

The chain joins TRBV7-8 to TRBJ1-1, with unresolved D. The CDR3 is made up of 14 amino acids. Per the germline V gene, CDR1 is SGHVS and CDR2 is FQNEAQ. V lost 2 bases, J lost 1 base, and 8 bases lay in between. In nucleotides, the CDR3 is TGTGCCAGCAGCTTAAACCCTCCGAACACTGAAGCTTTCTTT. Translated: CASSLNPPNTEAFF. Using reference TRBV7-8 and TRBJ1-1 for the parts outside the CDR3, the full variable domain is GAGVSQSPRYKVAKRGQDVALRCDPISGHVSLFWYQQALGQGPEFLTYFQNEAQLDKSGLPSDRFFAERPEGSVSTLKIQRTQQEDSAVYLCASSLNPPNTEAFFGQGTRLTVV.

The V call is TRBV6-1, the J call TRBJ2-7, with a weak D call TRBD2 (6 bases). Germline CDR1 is MNHNS and CDR2 is SASEGT. Trimming stripped 3 bases from V and 3 bases from J, with 15 bases between. The CDR3 runs to 15 residues. CDR3 bases: TGTGCCAGCAGTGAGGGAGGACTCTGTAACTACGAGCAGTACTTC. This encodes CASSEGGLCNYEQYF.

The V gene is TRBV29-1, the J gene TRBJ1-1, with D maybe TRBD1 (5 bases). Per the germline V gene, CDR1 is SQVTM and CDR2 is ANQGSEA. The CDR3 sequence is 12 residues long. V was trimmed by 3 bases and J by 5 bases, leaving 10 bases between them. The CDR3 nucleotides are TGCAGCGTTGACCAGGGTTGGACTGAAGCTTTCTTT. The encoded protein is CSVDQGWTEAFF. The variable domain in full, with the rest retrieved from reference TRBV29-1 and TRBJ1-1, is SAVISQKPSRDICQRGTSLTIQCQVDSQVTMMFWYRQQPGQSLTLIATANQGSEATYESGFVIDKFPISRPNLTFSTLTVSNMSPEDSSIYLCSVDQGWTEAFFGQGTRLTVV.

This chain connects TRBV5-1 to TRBJ1-4; maybe TRBD1 (5 bases). There are 16 residues in the CDR3. Germline loops: CDR1 SGHRS, CDR2 YFSETQ. Deletions cut 3 bases from V and 2 bases from J, with 14 bases between. For the CDR3, the DNA is TGCGCCAGCAGCTCTCAGGGAATGGGGACTAATGAAAAACTGTTTTTT. The encoded protein is CASSSQGMGTNEKLFF. Full variable domain (missing parts from reference TRBV5-1 and TRBJ1-4): KAGVTQTPRYLIKTRGQQVTLSCSPISGHRSVSWYQQTPGQGLQFLFEYFSETQRNKGNFPGRFSGRQFSNSRSEMNVSTLELGDSALYLCASSSQGMGTNEKLFFGSGTQLSVL.

The genes are TRBV6-5 and TRBJ1-1; D remains ambiguous. Trimming left V 0 bases short and J 0 bases short, with 8 bases between. The CDR3 totals 15 residues. The germline gives CDR1 MNHEY, CDR2 SVGAGI. The CDR3 sequence: CASSYSARMNTEAFF. In DNA, the CDR3 is TGTGCCAGCAGTTACTCCGCCAGAATGAACACTGAAGCTTTCTTT.

CDR3 sequence (DNA): TGTGCCAGCAGCTTTGGCAGGGAGGAGACCCAGTACTTC. It encodes CASSFGREETQYF. The chain couples TRBV5-4 to TRBJ2-5; the D call may be TRBD1 or TRBD2 (5 bases each). Germline V lookup: CDR1 SGHNT, CDR2 YYREEE (reference sequence). The CDR3 runs to 13 residues. V was clipped by 2 bases and J by 5 bases, with 10 bases between them.

Turning to this clone: The same CDR3 can be traced to other DNA sequences in this sample. J is TRBJ1-1 and V is TRBV7-3; D call uncertain. The CDR3 spans 13 residues. Trimming removed 5 bases at V and 4 bases at J, with 11 bases between. Germline values: CDR1 SGHTA, CDR2 FQGTGA. The DNA of the CDR3 is TGTGCCAGCAGCCTCCGCAGCGGCACTGAAGCTTTCTTT. Amino acid sequence: CASSLRSGTEAFF.

The genes are TRBV15 and TRBJ1-1; D is undetermined. Germline CDR1 is LNHNV and CDR2 is YYDKDF (reference sequence). The CDR3 is made up of 15 amino acids. Trimming pared 2 bases from V and 2 bases from J, leaving 12 bases between. CDR3 DNA sequence: TGTGCCACCAGCAGATCCCCATTGAGAAACACTGAAGCTTTCTTT. Protein product: CATSRSPLRNTEAFF.

The table lists this clone with a few counts. The chain combines TRBV6-6 with TRBJ1-6, with D unresolved. Trimming shortened V by 7 bases and J by 6 bases, and 16 bases separated the two germline ends. The CDR3 is 15 amino acids. Germline V CDR1 and CDR2: MNHNY, SVGAGI (reference sequence). The CDR3 region is CASTQVATSNSPLHF. DNA of the CDR3: TGTGCCAGCACCCAAGTTGCGACAAGTAATTCACCCCTCCACTTT.

CDR3 in amino acids: CATGQSYNEQFF. The CDR3 region has the DNA TGTGCCACGGGACAGAGTTACAATGAGCAGTTCTTC. The chain uses TRBV18 and TRBJ2-1; 7 positions match TRBD1. The J segment lost 4 bases and the V segment lost 10 bases, leaving 4 bases of the junction unmatched. The CDR3 covers 12 residues. The germline CDR1 and CDR2 sequences are KGHSH and LQKENI. Based on the CDR3 plus reference TRBV18 and TRBJ2-1, the full variable domain is NAGVMQNPRHLVRRRGQEARLRCSPMKGHSHVYWYRQLPEEGLKFMVYLQKENIIDESGMPKERFSAEFPKEGPSILRIQQVVRGDSAAYFCATGQSYNEQFFGPGTRLTVL.